The clone carrying this T cell receptor (beta chain) was detected only a few times. The source of the sample is a study of T cells in Graves' hyperthyroidism and ophthalmopathy. TCR beta CDR3 region amplification was performed from RNA transcripts. With the HTBI primer set, the TCR CDR3 went through a first round of RT-PCR. TCRdb called the multiplex PCR reads again in MiXCR, with one record for every CDR3 protein. Here the sample spans around 600,000 distinct CDR3 sequences, about 16% being singletons. The germline V gene has CDR1 LNHDA and CDR2 SQIVND (reference sequence). This CDR3 comprises 11 residues. Trimming left V 5 bases short and J 6 bases short, with 5 bases between.

This chain connects TRBV19 to TRBJ1-5; D not certain. The source is a woman aged 40 to 50 with Graves' ophthalmopathy. Sequences were obtained from blood. CDR3 amino acids: CASSAGQPQHF. For the CDR3, the DNA is TGTGCCAGTAGTGCGGGTCAGCCCCAGCATTTT.